The next 23 T cell receptor beta chains were all read from a single sample in a study of T cell repertoires in cytomegalovirus infection. TCRdb redid the calling of the reads with MiXCR, one entry per CDR3 protein. The repertoire includes roughly 730,000 distinct CDR3 sequences, approximately 33% of them detected once, and roughly 18% sits in the top ten. The antigens these receptors bind are not known. The specimen was cultured PBMCs, collected from culture after CMV antigen stimulation. The source of these receptors is a human donor in good health (CMV status not recorded). Some clones in this sample may be carry-over from other donors' samples.

The chain is built from TRBV15 and TRBJ2-1; D ambiguous. V was trimmed by 3 bases and J by 5 bases, leaving 8 bases between them. There are 13 residues in the CDR3. CDR1 and CDR2 (germline): LNHNV, YYDKDF (reference sequence). The CDR3 nucleotides read TGTGCCACCAGCAGCGGGCTCCACAATGAGCAGTTCTTC. It specifies CATSSGLHNEQFF.

Ten or more counts support this clonotype. The chain links TRBV7-2 to TRBJ2-7, with D possibly TRBD1 on 6 matching bases. The germline V and J ends were trimmed by 2 bases and 2 bases, with 13 bases remaining between them. Looked up from germline, CDR1 is SGHTA and CDR2 is FQGNSA. The CDR3 contains 15 residues. The CDR3 DNA follows: TGTGCCAGCAGCTTAAGTACCGGACAGACCTACGAGCAGTACTTC. It specifies CASSLSTGQTYEQYF.

This clonotype was detected only a few times. This rearrangement joins TRBV7-2 to TRBJ2-5, with D possibly being TRBD2 (6 bases). V was pared by 2 bases and J by 2 bases, with 15 bases between. The CDR3 has 16 amino acids. The germline V gene has CDR1 SGHTA and CDR2 FQGNSA. The CDR3 coding sequence is TGTGCCAGCAGCTTATTTGCGGGGACCAATCAAGAGACCCAGTACTTC. This gives the protein CASSLFAGTNQETQYF.

This clonotype was seen at least ten times. The rearrangement uses TRBV7-8 and TRBJ2-7, with a weak D call TRBD1 (5 bases). V lost 1 base and J 4 bases, leaving 8 bases between the germline ends. CDR3 length equals 13 residues. Germline values: CDR1 SGHVS, CDR2 FQNEAQ. CDR3 coding DNA: TGTGCCAGCAGCTTAGGCAGGGTGTACGAGCAGTACTTC. Translation gives CASSLGRVYEQYF.

V gene TRBV6-5 combines with J gene TRBJ2-5; either TRBD1 or TRBD2 may fit D (5 bases each). Germline values: CDR1 MNHEY, CDR2 SVGAGI. This CDR3 comprises 14 residues. Trimming took 0 bases from V and 7 from J, leaving 12 bases between them. The CDR3 coding sequence is TGTGCCAGCAGTTACTCGGACACCGGAGGGACCCAGTACTTC. This translates into CASSYSDTGGTQYF.

This clonotype was observed a handful of times. The rearrangement joins TRBV7-6 to TRBJ2-3; 12 positions match TRBD1. CDR1 and CDR2 from the germline V gene are SGHVS and FNYEAQ. The V gene end was trimmed by 5 bases and the J gene end by 4 bases; junction bases not matched to a gene: 10. The CDR3 is made up of 17 amino acids. The CDR3 protein is CASSPPSGTGGSDTQYF. The CDR3 bases are TGTGCCAGCAGCCCCCCCTCCGGGACAGGGGGCTCAGATACGCAGTATTTT. The whole variable domain, filled in from reference TRBV7-6 and TRBJ2-3, reads GAGVSQSPRYKVTKRGQDVALRCDPISGHVSLYWYRQALGQGPEFLTYFNYEAQQDKSGLPNDRFSAERPEGSISTLTIQRTEQRDSAMYRCASSPPSGTGGSDTQYFGPGTRLTVL.

This clonotype was detected a few times. V usage is TRBV7-2 and J usage is TRBJ1-5; TRBD1 might be the D (5 bases). Trimming left V 3 bases short and J 6 bases short, with 15 bases between. CDR3 size: 15 residues. Germline CDR1 SGHTA, CDR2 FQGNSA. The CDR3 DNA reads as TGTGCCAGCAGCTTCCAGGGATGGGGCGGTCAGCCCCAGCATTTT. Protein: CASSFQGWGGQPQHF.

V usage is TRBV7-8 and J usage is TRBJ2-7; 7 bases line up with TRBD1. The CDR3 has 17 residues. The J segment lost 7 bases and the V segment lost 5 bases, leaving 20 bases of the junction unmatched. The germline V gene encodes CDR1 SGHVS and CDR2 FQNEAQ. CDR3 residues: CASSLRPVRQGSSEQYF. As DNA, the CDR3 is TGTGCCAGCAGCCTCAGGCCGGTACGACAGGGAAGTTCGGAGCAGTACTTC.

The table lists this clonotype with many counts. The chain employs TRBV7-2 and TRBJ2-1, with TRBD1 as a possible D gene (5 bases). The CDR3 length is 14 residues. CDR1 SGHTA and CDR2 FQGNSA come from the germline V gene. Trimming removed 5 bases at V and 5 bases at J, with 13 bases between. The CDR3 sequence: CASSPRAHNNEQFF. The CDR3 DNA is TGTGCCAGCAGCCCCAGGGCGCATAACAATGAGCAGTTCTTC.

A few counts support this clonotype. This chain joins TRBV6-1 and TRBJ2-7; either TRBD1 or TRBD2 may supply D (5 bases each). The V gene lost 6 bases and the J gene lost 0 bases, with 18 bases spanning the gap. This CDR3 region has 16 residues. Germline V gene sequence: CDR1 MNHNS, CDR2 SASEGT. Written as DNA, the CDR3 is TGTGCCAGCAGACAGGCACCAGGGACCCCCTCCTACGAGCAGTACTTC. Protein product: CASRQAPGTPSYEQYF.

This clonotype occurred a few times. J is TRBJ2-7 and V is TRBV7-6; 14 nucleotides line up with TRBD2. Germline V gene lookup returns CDR1 SGHVS and CDR2 FNYEAQ. The CDR3 sequence is 16 residues long. The ends lost 6 bases at V and 2 bases at J; junction bases unmatched: 6. This chain's CDR3 is CASRPGLAGDPYEQYF. CDR3 bases: TGTGCCAGCAGACCGGGACTAGCGGGAGACCCCTACGAGCAGTACTTC. Full variable domain (rest looked up from reference TRBV7-6 and TRBJ2-7): GAGVSQSPRYKVTKRGQDVALRCDPISGHVSLYWYRQALGQGPEFLTYFNYEAQQDKSGLPNDRFSAERPEGSISTLTIQRTEQRDSAMYRCASRPGLAGDPYEQYFGPGTRLTVT.

This clonotype has only a few counts. The chain is built from TRBV5-4 and TRBJ1-4, with D perhaps TRBD1 (5 bases). CDR3 length equals 14 residues. The V gene lost 4 bases and the J gene lost 8 bases, with 15 bases spanning the gap. Germline-derived CDR1 and CDR2 are SGHNT and YYREEE (reference sequence). This chain's CDR3 is CASSRLAGDEKLFF. The CDR3 DNA is TGTGCCAGCAGCCGACTGGCGGGGGACGAAAAACTGTTTTTT.

This clonotype was detected a few times. The chain links TRBV7-9 to TRBJ2-3; 10 bases are a match to TRBD1. The CDR3 has 16 amino acids. CDR1 is SEHNR and CDR2 is FQNEAQ in the germline V gene (reference sequence). The J segment lost 3 bases and the V segment lost 5 bases, leaving 8 bases of the junction unmatched. The CDR3 DNA reads as TGTGCCAGCAGCCACAGACCGGGACAGGGGACAGATACGCAGTATTTT. Its translation: CASSHRPGQGTDTQYF.

This clonotype was recorded many times. This chain connects TRBV7-6 to TRBJ2-7; no reliable D call. This CDR3 has 16 amino acids. Germline assignment: CDR1 SGHVS and CDR2 FNYEAQ. V lost 5 bases, J lost 5 bases, and 22 bases lay in between. The CDR3 protein is CASSAPLGHTLDEQYF. DNA of the CDR3: TGTGCCAGCAGCGCACCCTTGGGCCACACCTTGGACGAGCAGTACTTC. Filled out from reference TRBV7-6 and TRBJ2-7, the complete variable domain reads GAGVSQSPRYKVTKRGQDVALRCDPISGHVSLYWYRQALGQGPEFLTYFNYEAQQDKSGLPNDRFSAERPEGSISTLTIQRTEQRDSAMYRCASSAPLGHTLDEQYFGPGTRLTVT.

The J gene is TRBJ1-5, the V gene TRBV20-1; D ambiguous. Germline V CDR1 and CDR2: DFQATT, SNEGSKA (reference sequence). The CDR3 runs 13 residues. The germline V and J ends were trimmed by 1 base and 8 bases, with 12 bases remaining between them. Here the CDR3 DNA reads TGCAGTGCTAGAGGACATACGGCGGAGCCCCAGCATTTT. Protein sequence: CSARGHTAEPQHF.

This clonotype has just a few counts. The rearrangement uses TRBV10-3 and TRBJ2-1; D uncertain. V dropped 3 bases and J dropped 9 bases, with 12 bases sitting between them. The CDR3 spans 13 residues. Germline CDR1 ENHRY, CDR2 SYGVKD. The CDR3: CAISDYGPGEQFF. The CDR3 nucleotides read TGTGCCATCAGTGACTACGGACCGGGTGAGCAGTTCTTC.

The rearrangement uses TRBV5-6 and TRBJ1-1, with D possibly TRBD1 on 6 matching bases. This CDR3 contains 15 residues. Trimming took off 3 bases at V and 3 bases at J, with 15 bases between the two ends. The germline CDR1 and CDR2 sequences are SGHDT and YYEEEE. The CDR3 sequence is CASSSTRTAYTEAFF. DNA of the CDR3: TGTGCCAGCAGCTCGACTCGGACAGCTTACACTGAAGCTTTCTTT.

The chain is built from TRBV20-1 and TRBJ2-2; D remains ambiguous. The CDR3 consists of 13 residues. The germline CDR1 and CDR2 sequences are DFQATT and SNEGSKA (reference sequence). The ends were cut back, 6 bases at V and 5 bases at J, with 13 bases in the middle. The CDR3 sequence: CSARPGGTGELFF. Written as DNA, the CDR3 is TGCAGTGCCCGGCCAGGCGGTACCGGGGAGCTGTTTTTT.

The rearrangement uses TRBV12-3 or TRBV12-4 and TRBJ2-5; 13 positions match TRBD2. The CDR3 covers 16 residues. Losses at the gene ends were 7 bases for V and 7 bases for J; bases not matched to a gene: 12. The CDR3: CASTLTSGGPPGTQYF. CDR3 nucleotide sequence: TGTGCCAGCACTCTGACTAGCGGGGGGCCCCCGGGGACCCAGTACTTC.

This chain connects TRBV2 to TRBJ1-1, with D tentatively TRBD1 (5 bases). The ends were cut back, 6 bases at V and 0 bases at J, with 20 bases in the middle. Germline V gene data show CDR1 as SNHLY and CDR2 as FYNNEI. This CDR3 has 17 amino acids. The CDR3 here is CASSDRDGLLMNTEAFF. The CDR3 DNA is TGTGCCAGCAGCGACCGGGACGGCCTACTCATGAACACTGAAGCTTTCTTT.

Only one count was recorded for this clonotype. The chain recombines TRBV6-1 with TRBJ2-3, with TRBD1 matching 7 bases. CDR1 is MNHNS, CDR2 SASEGT, per germline. The CDR3 contains 16 residues. The junction had 9 bases not matched to a gene; V was cut back by 6 bases and J by 0 bases. In DNA form, the CDR3 reads TGTGCCAGCAGGGATCGACAGGGACATAGCACAGATACGCAGTATTTT. It translates to CASRDRQGHSTDTQYF.

This clonotype was detected a few times. The chain uses TRBV7-2 and TRBJ1-5; tentatively, D is TRBD1 (6 bases). Germline assignment: CDR1 SGHTA and CDR2 FQGNSA. The V end lost 6 bases, the J end lost 1 base, and 16 bases lay between the germline ends. The CDR3 totals 16 residues. CDR3 sequence (DNA): TGTGCCAGCAGGGGGGCAGGGCCCCTGAGCAATCAGCCCCAGCATTTT. Amino acid sequence: CASRGAGPLSNQPQHF.

This clonotype was observed a handful of times. CDR3 amino acids: CSAQRRSNTGELFF. Here the CDR3 DNA reads TGCAGTGCCCAGCGTCGGTCGAACACCGGGGAGCTGTTTTTT. This sequence joins TRBV20-1 and TRBJ2-2; D is uncertain. The CDR3 runs to 14 residues. The V end was cut by 6 bases, the J end by 0 bases, with 11 bases between. Germline V gene lookup returns CDR1 DFQATT and CDR2 SNEGSKA (reference sequence).